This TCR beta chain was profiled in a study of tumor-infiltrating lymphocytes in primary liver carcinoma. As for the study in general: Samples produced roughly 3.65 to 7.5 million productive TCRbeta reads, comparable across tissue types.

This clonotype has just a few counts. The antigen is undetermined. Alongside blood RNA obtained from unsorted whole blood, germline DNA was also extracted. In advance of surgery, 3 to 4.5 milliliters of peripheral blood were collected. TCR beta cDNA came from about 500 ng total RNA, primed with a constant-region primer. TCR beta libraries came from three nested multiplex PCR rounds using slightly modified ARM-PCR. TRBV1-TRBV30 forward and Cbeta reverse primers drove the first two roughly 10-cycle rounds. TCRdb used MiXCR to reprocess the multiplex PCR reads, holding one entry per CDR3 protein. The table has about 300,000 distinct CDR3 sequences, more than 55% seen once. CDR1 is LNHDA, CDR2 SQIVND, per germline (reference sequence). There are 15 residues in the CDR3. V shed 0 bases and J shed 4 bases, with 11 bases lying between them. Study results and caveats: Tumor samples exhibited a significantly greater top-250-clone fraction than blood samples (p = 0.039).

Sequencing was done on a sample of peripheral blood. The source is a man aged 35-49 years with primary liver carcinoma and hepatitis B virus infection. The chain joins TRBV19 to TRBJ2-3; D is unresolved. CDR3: CASSIDGLPPDTQYF. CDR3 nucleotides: TGTGCCAGTAGTATAGACGGGTTGCCCCCAGATACGCAGTATTTT.